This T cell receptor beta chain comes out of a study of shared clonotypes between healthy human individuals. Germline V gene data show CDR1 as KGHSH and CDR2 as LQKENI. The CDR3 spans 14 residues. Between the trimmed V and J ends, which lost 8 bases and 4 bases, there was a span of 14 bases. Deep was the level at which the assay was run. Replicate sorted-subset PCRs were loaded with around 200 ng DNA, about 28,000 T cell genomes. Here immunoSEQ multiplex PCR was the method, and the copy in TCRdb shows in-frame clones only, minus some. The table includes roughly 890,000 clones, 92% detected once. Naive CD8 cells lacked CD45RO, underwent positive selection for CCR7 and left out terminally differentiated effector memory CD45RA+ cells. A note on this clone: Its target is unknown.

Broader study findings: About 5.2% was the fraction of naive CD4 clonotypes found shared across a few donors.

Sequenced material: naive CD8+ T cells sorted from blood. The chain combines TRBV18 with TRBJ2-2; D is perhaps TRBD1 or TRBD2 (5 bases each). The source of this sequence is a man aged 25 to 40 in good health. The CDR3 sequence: CASHVRGGTGELFF. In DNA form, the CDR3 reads TGTGCCAGCCACGTGAGGGGTGGCACCGGGGAGCTGTTTTTT.